This T cell receptor beta chain comes out of a study of identical twins. This CDR3 spans 12 amino acids. V lost 6 bases to trimming and J lost 7 bases, with 12 bases between them. Findings of the study overall: The study found that models underestimated out-of-frame TCR alpha sharing in monozygotic twins.

Unique molecular identifiers were in the cDNA, with template-switch universal primer binding. MiXCR, run by TCRdb on the 5' RACE reads, gives a single entry per CDR3 protein. The sample includes hundreds of thousands of distinct CDR3 sequences, roughly 18% of them seen just once. This clonotype was counted between two and nine times. Antigen unknown. These data also featured in a second study, about T cells expressing NK-cell markers. That paper notes: A range of 1.0-7.0% of CD8+ T cells consisted of dominant NKG2C+ clonotypes in several donors.

This sequence joins TRBV12-3 or TRBV12-4 and TRBJ1-2; D is ambiguous. Sequences were obtained from PBMCs. This TCR was recovered from a young woman in good health. The CDR3 DNA sequence: TGTGCCAGCAGCAGTCTTGCGCGTGGCTACACCTTC. The encoded protein is CASSSLARGYTF.